This TCR beta chain was identified during a study of T cell changes during pregnancy in multiple sclerosis. CDR1 and CDR2 from the germline V gene are MNHEY and SVGAGI. V lost 6 bases and J 6 bases, leaving 14 bases between the germline ends. The CDR3 loop spans 13 amino acids. The table came from immunoSEQ multiplex PCR; TCRdb's copy has only in-frame clones and leaves some out. The sample records tens of thousands of clones, approximately 91% being singletons. This specimen consisted of CD8+ T cells from peripheral blood mononuclear cells, obtained in the third trimester of pregnancy. This clonotype was obtained from a female donor with multiple sclerosis, enrolled in a pregnancy study. This chain connects TRBV6-5 to TRBJ1-1; D remains unclear. This CDR3 reads CASRLNLVAEAFF. In nucleotides, the CDR3 is TGTGCCAGCAGGCTAAACCTGGTCGCTGAAGCTTTCTTT.